This T cell receptor (beta chain) was retrieved from a study of cytomegalovirus exposure and HLA in healthy donors. This clone was observed a handful of times. Its antigen is currently unknown. Primers for the PCR totalled 60 Vbeta and 13 Jbeta. Profiling relied on immunoSEQ multiplex PCR, and the TCRdb table lists in-frame clones only, not all of them. This sample has 120,000 or so clones, with approximately 77% found just once. Likely unrecorded immune exposures existed in these nominally healthy donors. Findings of the study overall: In a later analysis, donors in an Asian-associated ancestry cluster reportedly had fewer N-insertions in productive TCRs than the cohort mean.

This CDR3 is built from 16 residues. The V gene end was trimmed by 4 bases and the J gene end by 5 bases; junction bases not matched to a gene: 14. In germline, CDR1 is SGDLS, CDR2 YYNGEE. J is TRBJ1-2 and V is TRBV9; TRBD1 agrees at 7 bases. The sample taken for sequencing was PBMCs. The TCR comes from a man between 18 and 29 years old in good health and CMV-seronegative. DNA of the CDR3: TGTGCCAGCAGCCCAACCCTTGACAGGGCATGGTATGGCTACACCTTC. The encoded protein is CASSPTLDRAWYGYTF.